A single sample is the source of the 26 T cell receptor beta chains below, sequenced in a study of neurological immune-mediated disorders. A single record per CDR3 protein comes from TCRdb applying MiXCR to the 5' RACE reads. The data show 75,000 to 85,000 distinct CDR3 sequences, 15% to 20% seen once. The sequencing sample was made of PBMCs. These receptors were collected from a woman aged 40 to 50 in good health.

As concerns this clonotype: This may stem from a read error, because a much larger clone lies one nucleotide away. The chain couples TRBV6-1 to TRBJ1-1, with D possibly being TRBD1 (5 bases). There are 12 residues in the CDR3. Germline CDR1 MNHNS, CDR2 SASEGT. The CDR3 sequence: CASRGPGTGAFF. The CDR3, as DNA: TGTGCCAGCAGGGGCCCGGGGACTGGAGCTTTCTTT.

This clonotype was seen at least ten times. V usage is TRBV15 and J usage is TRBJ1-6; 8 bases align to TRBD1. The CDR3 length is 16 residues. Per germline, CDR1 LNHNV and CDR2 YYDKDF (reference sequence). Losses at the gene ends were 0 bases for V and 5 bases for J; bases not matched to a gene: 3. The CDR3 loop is CATSRETGVHNSPLHF. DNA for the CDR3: TGTGCCACCAGCAGAGAGACAGGGGTCCATAATTCACCCCTCCACTTT.

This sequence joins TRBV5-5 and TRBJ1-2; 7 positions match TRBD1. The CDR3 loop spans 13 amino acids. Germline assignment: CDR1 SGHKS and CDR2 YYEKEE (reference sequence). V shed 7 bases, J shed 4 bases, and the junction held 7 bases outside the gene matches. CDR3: CASRTTGSYGYTF. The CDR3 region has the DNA TGTGCCAGCCGCACGACAGGGAGCTATGGCTACACCTTC.

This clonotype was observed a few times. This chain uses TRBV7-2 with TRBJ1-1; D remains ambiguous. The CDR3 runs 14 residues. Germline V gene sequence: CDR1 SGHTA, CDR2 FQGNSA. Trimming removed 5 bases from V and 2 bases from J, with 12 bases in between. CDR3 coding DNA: TGTGCCAGCAGCGAACCGATTAGAAACACTGAAGCTTTCTTT. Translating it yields CASSEPIRNTEAFF.

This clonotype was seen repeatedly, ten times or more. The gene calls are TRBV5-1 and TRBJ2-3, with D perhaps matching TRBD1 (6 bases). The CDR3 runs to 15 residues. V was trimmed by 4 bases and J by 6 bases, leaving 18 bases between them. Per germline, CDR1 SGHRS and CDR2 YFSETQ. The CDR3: CASSNSGAGADTQYF. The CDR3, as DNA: TGCGCCAGCAGCAATTCAGGGGCCGGTGCGGATACGCAGTATTTT.

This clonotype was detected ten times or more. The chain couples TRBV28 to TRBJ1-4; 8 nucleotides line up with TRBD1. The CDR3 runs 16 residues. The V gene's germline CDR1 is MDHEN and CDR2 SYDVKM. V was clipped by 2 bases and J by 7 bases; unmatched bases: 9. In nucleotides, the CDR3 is TGTGCCAGCAGTTTACGGACAGGGATCTTGAGTGAAAAACTGTTTTTT. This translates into CASSLRTGILSEKLFF.

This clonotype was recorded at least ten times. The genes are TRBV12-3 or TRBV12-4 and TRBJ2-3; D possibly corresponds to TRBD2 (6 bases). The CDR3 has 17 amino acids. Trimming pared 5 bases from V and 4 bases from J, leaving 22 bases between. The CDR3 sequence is CASSISFWGVTADTQYF. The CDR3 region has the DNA TGTGCCAGCAGTATCTCCTTTTGGGGGGTAACGGCAGATACGCAGTATTTT.

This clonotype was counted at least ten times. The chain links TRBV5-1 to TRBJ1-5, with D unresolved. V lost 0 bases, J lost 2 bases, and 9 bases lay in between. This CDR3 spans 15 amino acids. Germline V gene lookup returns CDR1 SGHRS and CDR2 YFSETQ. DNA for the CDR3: TGCGCCAGCAGCTTGGCCGGGCAGGGCAATCAGCCCCAGCATTTT. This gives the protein CASSLAGQGNQPQHF.

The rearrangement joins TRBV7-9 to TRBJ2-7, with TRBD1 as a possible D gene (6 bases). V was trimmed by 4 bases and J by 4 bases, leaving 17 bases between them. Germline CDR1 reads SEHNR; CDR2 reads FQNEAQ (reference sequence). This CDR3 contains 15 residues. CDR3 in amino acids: CASSSPPTGLYEQYF. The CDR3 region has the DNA TGTGCCAGCAGCTCCCCCCCGACAGGTTTGTACGAGCAGTACTTC.

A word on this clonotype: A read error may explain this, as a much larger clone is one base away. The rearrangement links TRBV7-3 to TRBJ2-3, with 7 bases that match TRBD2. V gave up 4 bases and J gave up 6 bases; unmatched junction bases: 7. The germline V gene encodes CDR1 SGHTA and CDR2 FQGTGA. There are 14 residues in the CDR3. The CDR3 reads CASSYGTMPDTQYF. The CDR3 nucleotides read TGTGCCAGCAGCTACGGGACTATGCCTGATACGCAGTATTTT.

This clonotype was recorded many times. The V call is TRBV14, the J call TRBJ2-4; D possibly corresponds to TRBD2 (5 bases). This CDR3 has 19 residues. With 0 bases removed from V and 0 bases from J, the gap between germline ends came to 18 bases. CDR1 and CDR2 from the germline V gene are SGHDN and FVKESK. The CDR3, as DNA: TGTGCCAGCAGCCAAGATCACGGGCCCCAGCGGCTAGCCAAAAACATTCAGTACTTC. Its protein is CASSQDHGPQRLAKNIQYF.

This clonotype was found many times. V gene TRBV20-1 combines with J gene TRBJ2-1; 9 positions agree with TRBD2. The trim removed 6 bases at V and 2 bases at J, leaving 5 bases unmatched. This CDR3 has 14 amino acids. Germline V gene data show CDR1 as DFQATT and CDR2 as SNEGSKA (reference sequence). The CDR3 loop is CSAISGGTYNEQFF. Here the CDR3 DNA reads TGCAGTGCCATTAGCGGGGGTACCTACAATGAGCAGTTCTTC.

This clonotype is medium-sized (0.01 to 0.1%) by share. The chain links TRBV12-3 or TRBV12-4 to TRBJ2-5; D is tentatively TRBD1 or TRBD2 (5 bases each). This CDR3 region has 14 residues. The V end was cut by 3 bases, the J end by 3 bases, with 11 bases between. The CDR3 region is CASSFGMGEETQYF. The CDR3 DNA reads TGTGCCAGCAGTTTTGGTATGGGGGAAGAGACCCAGTACTTC.

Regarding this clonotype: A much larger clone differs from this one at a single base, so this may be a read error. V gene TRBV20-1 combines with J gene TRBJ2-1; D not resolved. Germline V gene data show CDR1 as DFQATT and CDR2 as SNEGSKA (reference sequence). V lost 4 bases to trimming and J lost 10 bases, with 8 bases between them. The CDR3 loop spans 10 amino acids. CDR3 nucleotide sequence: TGCAGTGCTACCCTGGAGGAGCAGTTCTTC. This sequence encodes CSATLEEQFF.

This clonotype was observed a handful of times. The CDR3 region has the DNA TGTGCCAGCAGCCCCCACGAGGCGGGGGGGTATCTAGCCAAAAACATTCAGTACTTC. This sequence encodes CASSPHEAGGYLAKNIQYF. V and J are TRBV6-5 and TRBJ2-4, with 9 bases lining up with TRBD2. J gave up 0 bases and V 6 bases, and 15 bases lay outside the gene matches. CDR3 length: 19 residues. From germline, CDR1 is MNHEY and CDR2 SVGAGI.

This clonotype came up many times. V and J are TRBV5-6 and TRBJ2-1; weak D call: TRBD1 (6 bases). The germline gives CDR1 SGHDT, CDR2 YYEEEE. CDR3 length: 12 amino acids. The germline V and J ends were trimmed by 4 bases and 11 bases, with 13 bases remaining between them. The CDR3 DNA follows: TGTGCCAGCAGCGTAAGAACAGGGAAGCAGTTCTTC. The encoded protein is CASSVRTGKQFF.

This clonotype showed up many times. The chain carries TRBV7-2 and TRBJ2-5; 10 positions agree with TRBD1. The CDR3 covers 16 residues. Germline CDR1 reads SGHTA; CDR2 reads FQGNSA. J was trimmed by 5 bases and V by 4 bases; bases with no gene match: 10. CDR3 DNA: TGTGCCAGCAGCTGGGGGTTCGGGACAGGGGCCGAGACCCAGTACTTC. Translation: CASSWGFGTGAETQYF.

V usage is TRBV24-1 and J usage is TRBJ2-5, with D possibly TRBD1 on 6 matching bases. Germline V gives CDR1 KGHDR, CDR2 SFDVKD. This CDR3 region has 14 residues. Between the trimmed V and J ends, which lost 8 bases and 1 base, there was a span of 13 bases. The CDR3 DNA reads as TGTGCCACCAACTTCGGGACACCCCAAGAGACCCAGTACTTC. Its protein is CATNFGTPQETQYF.

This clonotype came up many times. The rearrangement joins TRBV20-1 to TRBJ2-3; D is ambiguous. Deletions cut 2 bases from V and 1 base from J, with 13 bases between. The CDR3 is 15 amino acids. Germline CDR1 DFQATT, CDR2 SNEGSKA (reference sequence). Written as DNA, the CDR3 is TGCAGTGCTAGACCCCAAGGGCGCGGCACAGATACGCAGTATTTT. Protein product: CSARPQGRGTDTQYF.

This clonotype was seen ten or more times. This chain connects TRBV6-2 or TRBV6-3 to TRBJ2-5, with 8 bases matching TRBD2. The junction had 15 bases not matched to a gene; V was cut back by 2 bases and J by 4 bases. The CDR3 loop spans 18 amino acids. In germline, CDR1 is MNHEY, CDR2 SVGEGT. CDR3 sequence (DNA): TGTGCCAGCAGTTACGATATCCGTAGCGGGGACTTGCTAGAGACCCAGTACTTC. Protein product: CASSYDIRSGDLLETQYF.

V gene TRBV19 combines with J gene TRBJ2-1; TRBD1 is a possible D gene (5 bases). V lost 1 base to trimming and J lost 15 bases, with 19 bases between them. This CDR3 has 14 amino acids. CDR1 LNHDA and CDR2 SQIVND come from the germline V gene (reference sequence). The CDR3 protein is CASSIGVIGENRFF. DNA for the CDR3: TGTGCCAGTAGTATAGGGGTAATAGGGGAAAACCGGTTCTTC.

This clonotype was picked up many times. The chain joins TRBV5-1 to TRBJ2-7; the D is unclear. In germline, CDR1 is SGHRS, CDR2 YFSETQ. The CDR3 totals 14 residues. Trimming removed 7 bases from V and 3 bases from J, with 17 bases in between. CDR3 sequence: CASLSITKRYEQYF. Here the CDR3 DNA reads TGCGCCAGCCTGTCAATAACAAAGCGCTACGAGCAGTACTTC.

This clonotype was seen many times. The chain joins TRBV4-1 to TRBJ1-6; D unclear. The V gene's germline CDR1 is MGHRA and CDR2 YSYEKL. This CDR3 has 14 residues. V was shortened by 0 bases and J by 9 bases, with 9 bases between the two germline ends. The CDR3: CASSQDTYGSPLHF. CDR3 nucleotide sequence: TGCGCCAGCAGCCAAGATACATACGGTTCACCCCTCCACTTT.

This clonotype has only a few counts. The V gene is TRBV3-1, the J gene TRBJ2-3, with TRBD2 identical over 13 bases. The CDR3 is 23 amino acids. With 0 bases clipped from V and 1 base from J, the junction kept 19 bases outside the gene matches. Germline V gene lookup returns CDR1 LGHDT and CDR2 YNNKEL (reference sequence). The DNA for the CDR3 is TGTGCCAGCAGCCAAGATCGATGGGTCACCGGGACTAGCGGGGACCATCGCACAGATACGCAGTATTTT. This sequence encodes CASSQDRWVTGTSGDHRTDTQYF.

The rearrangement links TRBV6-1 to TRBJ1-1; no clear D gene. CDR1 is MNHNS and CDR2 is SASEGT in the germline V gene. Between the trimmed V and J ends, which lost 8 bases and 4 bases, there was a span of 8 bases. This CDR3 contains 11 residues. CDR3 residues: CASLELTEAFF. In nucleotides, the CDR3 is TGTGCCAGCCTTGAACTCACTGAAGCTTTCTTT.

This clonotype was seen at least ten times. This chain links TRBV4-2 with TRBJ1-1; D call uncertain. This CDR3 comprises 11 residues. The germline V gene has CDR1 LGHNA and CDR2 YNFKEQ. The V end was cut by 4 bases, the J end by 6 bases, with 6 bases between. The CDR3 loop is CASSLMAEAFF. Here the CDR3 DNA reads TGTGCCAGCAGCCTGATGGCTGAAGCTTTCTTT.